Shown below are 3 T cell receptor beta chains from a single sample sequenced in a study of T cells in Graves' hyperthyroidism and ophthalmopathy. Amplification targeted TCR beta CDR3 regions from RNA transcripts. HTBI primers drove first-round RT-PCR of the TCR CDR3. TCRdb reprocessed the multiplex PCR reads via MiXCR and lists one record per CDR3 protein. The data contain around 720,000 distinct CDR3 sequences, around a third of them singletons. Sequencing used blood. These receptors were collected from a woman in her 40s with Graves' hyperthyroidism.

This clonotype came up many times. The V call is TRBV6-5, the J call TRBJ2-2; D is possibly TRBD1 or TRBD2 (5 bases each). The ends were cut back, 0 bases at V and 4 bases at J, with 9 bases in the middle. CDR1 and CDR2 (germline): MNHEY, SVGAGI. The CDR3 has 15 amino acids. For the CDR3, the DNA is TGTGCCAGCAGTTACTCCGGGACGACCACCGGGGAGCTGTTTTTT. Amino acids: CASSYSGTTTGELFF.

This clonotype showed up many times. The DNA for the CDR3 is TGTGCCAGCACCTTCGGGACCGAAGACGGGGAGCTGTTTTTT. Its protein product is CASTFGTEDGELFF. This chain links TRBV7-9 with TRBJ2-2; D may be TRBD1 or TRBD2 (5 bases each). Between the trimmed V and J ends, which lost 7 bases and 7 bases, there was a span of 16 bases. Germline V CDR1 and CDR2: SEHNR, FQNEAQ (reference sequence). The CDR3 loop spans 14 amino acids.

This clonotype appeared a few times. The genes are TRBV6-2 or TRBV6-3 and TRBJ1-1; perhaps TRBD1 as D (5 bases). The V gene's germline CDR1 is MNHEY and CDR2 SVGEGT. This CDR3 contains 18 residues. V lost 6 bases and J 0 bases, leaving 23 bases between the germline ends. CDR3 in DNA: TGTGCCAGCAGGGAACAAGGGTGGGGCACAGGATTGAACACTGAAGCTTTCTTT. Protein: CASREQGWGTGLNTEAFF.